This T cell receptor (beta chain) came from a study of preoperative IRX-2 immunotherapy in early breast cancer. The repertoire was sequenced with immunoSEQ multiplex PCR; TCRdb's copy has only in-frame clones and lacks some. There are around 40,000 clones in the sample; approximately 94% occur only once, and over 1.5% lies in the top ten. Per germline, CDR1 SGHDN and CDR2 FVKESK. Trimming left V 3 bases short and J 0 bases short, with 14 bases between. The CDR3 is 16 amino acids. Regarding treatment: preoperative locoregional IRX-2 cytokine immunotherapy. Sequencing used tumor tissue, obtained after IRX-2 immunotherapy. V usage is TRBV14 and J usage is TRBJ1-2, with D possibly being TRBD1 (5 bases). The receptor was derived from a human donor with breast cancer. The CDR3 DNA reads TGTGCCAGCAGCCAGGGGCAGGGCCCGTCTAACTATGGCTACACCTTC. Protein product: CASSQGQGPSNYGYTF.